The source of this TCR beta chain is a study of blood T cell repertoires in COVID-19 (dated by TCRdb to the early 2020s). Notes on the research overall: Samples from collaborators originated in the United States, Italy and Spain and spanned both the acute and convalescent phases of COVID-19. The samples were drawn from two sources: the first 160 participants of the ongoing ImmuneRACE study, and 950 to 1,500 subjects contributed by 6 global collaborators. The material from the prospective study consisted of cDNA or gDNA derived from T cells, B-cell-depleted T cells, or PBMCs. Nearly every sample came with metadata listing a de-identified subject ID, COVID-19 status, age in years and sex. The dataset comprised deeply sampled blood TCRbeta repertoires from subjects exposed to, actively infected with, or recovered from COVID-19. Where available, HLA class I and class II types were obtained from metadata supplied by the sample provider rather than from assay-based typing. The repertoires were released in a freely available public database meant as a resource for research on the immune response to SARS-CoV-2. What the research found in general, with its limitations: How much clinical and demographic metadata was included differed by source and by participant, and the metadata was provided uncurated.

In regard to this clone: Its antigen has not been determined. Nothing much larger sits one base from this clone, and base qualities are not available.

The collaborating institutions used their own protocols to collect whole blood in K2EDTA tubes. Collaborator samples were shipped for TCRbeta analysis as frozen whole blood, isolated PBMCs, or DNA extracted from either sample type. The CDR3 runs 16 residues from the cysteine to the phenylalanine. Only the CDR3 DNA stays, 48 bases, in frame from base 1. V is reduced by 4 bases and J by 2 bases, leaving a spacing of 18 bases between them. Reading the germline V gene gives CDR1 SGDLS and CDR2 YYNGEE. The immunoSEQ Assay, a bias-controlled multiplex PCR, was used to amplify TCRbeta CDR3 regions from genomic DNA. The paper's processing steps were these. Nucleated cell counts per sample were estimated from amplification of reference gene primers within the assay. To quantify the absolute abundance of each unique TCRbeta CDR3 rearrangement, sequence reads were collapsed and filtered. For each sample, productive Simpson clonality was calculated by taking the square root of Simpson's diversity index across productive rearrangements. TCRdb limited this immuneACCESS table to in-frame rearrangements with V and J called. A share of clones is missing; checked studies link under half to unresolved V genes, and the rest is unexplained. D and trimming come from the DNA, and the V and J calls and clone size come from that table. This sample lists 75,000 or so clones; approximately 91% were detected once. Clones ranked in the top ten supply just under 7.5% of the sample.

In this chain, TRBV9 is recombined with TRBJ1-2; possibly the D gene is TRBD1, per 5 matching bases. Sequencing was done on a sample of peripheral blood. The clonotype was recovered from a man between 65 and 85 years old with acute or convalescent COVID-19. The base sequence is TGTGCCAGCAGCCCCCGTCAGGGAAACACCAACTATGGCTACACCTTC. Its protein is CASSPRQGNTNYGYTF.